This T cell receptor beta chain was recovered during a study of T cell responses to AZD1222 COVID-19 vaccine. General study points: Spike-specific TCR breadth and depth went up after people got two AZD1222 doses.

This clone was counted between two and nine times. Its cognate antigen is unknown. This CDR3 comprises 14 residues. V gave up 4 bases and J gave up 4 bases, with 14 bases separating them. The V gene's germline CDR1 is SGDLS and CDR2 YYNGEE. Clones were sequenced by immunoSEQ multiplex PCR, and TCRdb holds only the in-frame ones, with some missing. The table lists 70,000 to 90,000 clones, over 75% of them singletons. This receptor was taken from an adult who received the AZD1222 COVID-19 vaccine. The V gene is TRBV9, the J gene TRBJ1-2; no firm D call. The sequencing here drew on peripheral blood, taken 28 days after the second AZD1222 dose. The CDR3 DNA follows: TGTGCCAGCAGCCCGACCACAGTCCCCTATGGCTACACCTTC. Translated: CASSPTTVPYGYTF. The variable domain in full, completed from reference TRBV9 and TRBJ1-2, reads DSGVTQTPKHLITATGQRVTLRCSPRSGDLSVYWYQQSLDQGLQFLIQYYNGEERAKGNILERFSAQQFPDLHSELNLSSLELGDSALYFCASSPTTVPYGYTFGSGTRLTVV.